The rows below give T cell receptor beta chains drawn from one sample of a study of monozygotic twins with inflammatory bowel disease. TCRdb processed the 5' RACE reads again and assigns one entry to each CDR3 protein, with no DNA. The sample table includes 200,000 to 250,000 distinct CDR3 sequences. Sequenced: blood. The source is a human donor with ulcerative colitis or Crohn's disease, or a healthy co-twin of an affected twin (not recorded which). CDR3s include the opening cysteine and the closing phenylalanine or tryptophan. The order of the fields is V gene, J gene, clone size, CDR3 length, CDR3 protein. The size field is filled for only some rows; it gives once, few, many or a size class.

TRBV20-1,TRBJ1-3,NA,12,CSAKGAGNTIYF
TRBV15,TRBJ2-2,NA,15,CATSRDSVNTGELFF
TRBV4-1,TRBJ2-7,NA,13,CASSQDLNYEQYF
TRBV6-5,TRBJ1-1,NA,15,CASSYSERLGTEAFF
TRBV3-1,TRBJ2-2,NA,15,CASSQRGGLVGELFF
TRBV7-9,TRBJ2-5,NA,15,CASSARGRWQETQYF
TRBV4-1,TRBJ1-4,NA,13,CASRGTANEKLFF
TRBV5-5,TRBJ2-7,NA,15,CASSLDPGRSYEQYF
TRBV4-2,TRBJ2-2,NA,22,CASSQVLAGLAGGLRDAGELFF
TRBV18,TRBJ1-5,NA,15,CASSPLPDSNQPQHF
TRBV5-1,TRBJ2-2,NA,13,CASSLLDTGELFF
TRBV25-1,TRBJ1-5,NA,16,CACPLRDRVSNQPQHF
TRBV4-1,TRBJ1-3,NA,17,CASSQVATGTEGNTIYF
TRBV5-4,TRBJ1-1,NA,17,CASSWGPSGAGNTEAFF
TRBV12-3/TRBV12-4,TRBJ1-1,NA,12,CASSFTVAEAFF
TRBV7-9,TRBJ2-7,NA,16,CASSNRRFSGSYEQYF
TRBV5-1,TRBJ2-5,NA,13,CASKSEYQETQYF
TRBV4-1,TRBJ2-1,NA,16,CASSQGVDRGLNEQFF
TRBV29-1,TRBJ2-7,NA,14,CSVFDPDSVNEQYF
TRBV7-8,TRBJ1-2,NA,15,CASSLAGSRGYGYTF
TRBV7-9,TRBJ2-3,NA,15,CASSLSSGSTDTQYF
TRBV6-5,TRBJ2-5,NA,18,CASSCGIPGQGYQETQYF
TRBV6-5,TRBJ1-1,NA,15,CASSYSTRSNTEAFF
TRBV18,TRBJ2-1,NA,17,CASSPLVLAGTYNEQFF
TRBV10-3,TRBJ1-5,NA,13,CAISVTGGQPQHF
TRBV12-3/TRBV12-4,TRBJ1-5,medium-sized,12,CASSPPNQPQHF
TRBV30,TRBJ1-4,NA,12,CAWRGTDKKLFF
TRBV13,TRBJ2-1,NA,13,CASSLAGVGEQFF
TRBV5-1,TRBJ2-7,NA,15,CASSLKAGRAYEQYF
TRBV12-3/TRBV12-4,TRBJ1-5,NA,14,CASRYTASNQPQHF
TRBV7-8,TRBJ1-2,NA,14,CASSLERGPAGYTF
TRBV9,TRBJ1-2,NA,17,CASSGGTGKFENYGYTF
TRBV30,TRBJ1-5,NA,13,CAWSGTGGLSQHF
TRBV7-2,TRBJ2-1,NA,17,CASSLVGTGAQFNEQFF
TRBV19,TRBJ1-5,NA,12,CASSLRRGLKDF
TRBV27,TRBJ2-1,NA,17,CASSFAIPGTSAHEQFF
TRBV7-2,TRBJ2-5,NA,14,CASSLWPQIETQYF
TRBV18,TRBJ1-2,NA,16,CASSLLPGRRNYGYTF
TRBV12-3/TRBV12-4,TRBJ2-2,NA,16,CASKEGGARSSGELFF
TRBV19,TRBJ2-1,NA,13,CATTKQGRDEQFF
TRBV11-2,TRBJ2-7,NA,14,CASSSDPGGYEQYF
TRBV7-9,TRBJ2-7,NA,12,CASSLVDGRQYF
TRBV5-6,TRBJ1-2,NA,14,CASSLVGVSDGYTF
TRBV6-5,TRBJ1-2,NA,13,CASSLQGYYGYTF
TRBV5-1,TRBJ1-5,NA,15,CASSAEGRGDQPQHF
TRBV7-9,TRBJ1-2,NA,13,CASSTGGLIGYTF
TRBV5-6,TRBJ1-5,NA,13,CASSLNTGQPQHF
TRBV5-1,TRBJ1-5,NA,13,CASSWGQGQPQHF
TRBV6-2/TRBV6-3,TRBJ2-2,NA,16,CASSPSGAWGTGELFF
TRBV7-9,TRBJ1-1,NA,13,CASSSWDSTEAFF
TRBV5-6,TRBJ1-2,NA,13,CASSMTVNYGYTF
TRBV28,TRBJ2-1,NA,15,CASGRTRSSYNEQFF
TRBV20-1,TRBJ2-3,NA,15,CSARPSGYSTDTQYF
TRBV20-1,TRBJ2-3,NA,14,CSARDRAGGNTQYF
TRBV5-4,TRBJ2-3,NA,14,CASSSERGRDTQYF